This is a list of T cell receptor beta chains from one sample in a study of blood T cell repertoires in COVID-19. Profiling relied on immunoSEQ multiplex PCR, and the TCRdb table lists in-frame clones only, not all of them. The repertoire holds about 97,000 clones, with 91% as singletons. Specimen: peripheral blood. The receptors stem from a man in his fifties or sixties with acute or convalescent COVID-19. Both conserved end residues are part of each CDR3. The D gene is left open where the match is weak. Clone sizes are given selectively: once, few, many, or a class where the clone is expanded.

j_gene | abundance | v_gene | d_gene | CDR3aa | CDR3nt
TRBJ1-1 | - | TRBV11-2 | - | CASSQGYFSMNTEAFF | TGTGCCAGCAGCCAGGGTTATTTCTCCATGAACACTGAAGCTTTCTTT
TRBJ2-3 | - | TRBV15 | TRBD2 | CATSTPRGAGGTQMVTDTQYF | TGTGCCACCAGCACCCCCCGGGGAGCGGGGGGTACCCAGATGGTCACAGATACGCAGTATTTT
TRBJ2-2 | - | TRBV5-4 | - | CASSLAQGNTGELFF | TGTGCCAGCAGCTTGGCCCAGGGGAACACCGGGGAGCTGTTTTTT
TRBJ1-2 | - | TRBV19 | TRBD1 | CASSMQALGGTGSNYGYTF | TGTGCCAGTAGTATGCAAGCCCTCGGAGGGACAGGGTCTAACTATGGCTACACCTTC
TRBJ1-2 | - | TRBV4-3 | - | CASSQGAGMYYGYTF | TGCGCCAGCAGCCAAGGCGCGGGGATGTACTATGGCTACACCTTC
TRBJ2-4 | - | TRBV28 | - | CASKPGERNIQYF | TGTGCTTCAAAACCGGGGGAGAGGAACATTCAGTACTTC
TRBJ1-4 | - | TRBV21-1 | - | CASSIDTGTGSLANEKLFF | TGTGCCAGCAGCATCGACACCGGGACAGGGTCTCTGGCTAATGAAAAACTGTTTTTT
TRBJ1-1 | - | TRBV5-1 | - | CASSPPGQLNTEAFF | TGCGCCAGCAGCCCCCCCGGACAGTTGAACACTGAAGCTTTCTTT
TRBJ1-5 | - | TRBV6-2/TRBV6-3 | - | CASSFPGVRQPQHF | TGTGCCAGCAGTTTCCCCGGGGTACGTCAGCCCCAGCATTTT
TRBJ1-5 | - | TRBV13 | TRBD1 | CASSSGQGFGQPQHF | TGTGCCAGCAGCTCGGGACAGGGTTTCGGACAGCCCCAGCATTTT
TRBJ1-5 | - | TRBV19 | - | CASSLKGNQPQHF | TGTGCCAGTAGCCTAAAGGGGAATCAGCCCCAGCATTTT
TRBJ1-2 | - | TRBV18 | - | CASSPQNSLENYGYTF | TGTGCCAGCTCACCACAAAATTCGTTAGAAAACTATGGCTACACCTTC
TRBJ2-3 | once | TRBV5-4 | - | CASSLNKLSQTGGQYF | TGTGCCAGCAGCTTGAACAAATTATCACAGACTGGAGGGCAGTATTTT
TRBJ1-4 | - | TRBV7-9 | - | CASSLSREATNEKLFF | TGTGCCAGCAGCTTATCTCGGGAAGCAACTAATGAAAAACTGTTTTTT
TRBJ2-3 | - | TRBV13 | TRBD2 | CASSRRTSGGDTQYF | TGTGCCAGCAGCCGTCGGACTAGCGGTGGGGATACGCAGTATTTT
TRBJ1-4 | few | TRBV6-6 | - | CASTQGFNEKLFF | TGTGCCAGCACCCAGGGTTTTAATGAAAAACTGTTTTTT
TRBJ2-1 | - | TRBV7-9 | TRBD2 | CASSFAGGINEQFF | TGTGCCAGCAGCTTTGCGGGGGGCATCAATGAGCAGTTCTTC
TRBJ2-2 | - | TRBV19 | TRBD1 | CASSLRQGSGELFF | TGTGCCAGTAGTTTGCGACAGGGGTCCGGGGAGCTGTTTTTT
TRBJ2-7 | once | TRBV12-5 | TRBD1 | CASGFLQGARYYEQYF | TGTGCTAGTGGTTTCCTACAGGGGGCGCGGTATTACGAGCAGTACTTC
TRBJ1-2 | - | TRBV28 | - | CASSLGSYGYTF | TGTGCCAGCAGTTTAGGCTCTTATGGCTACACCTTC
TRBJ2-3 | - | TRBV7-9 | TRBD2 | CASSPRVAGGTDTQYF | TGTGCCAGCAGCCCCCGGGTAGCGGGGGGCACAGATACGCAGTATTTT
TRBJ1-2 | - | TRBV4-3 | - | CASSQGQINGYTF | TGCGCCAGCAGCCAAGGACAGATCAATGGCTACACCTTC
TRBJ2-7 | - | TRBV5-1 | - | CASSSGPSYEQYF | TGCGCCAGCAGTTCAGGGCCGTCCTACGAGCAGTACTTC
TRBJ2-1 | - | TRBV7-6 | TRBD1 | CASTTGGSYNEQFF | TGTGCCAGCACCACAGGGGGTTCCTACAATGAGCAGTTCTTC
TRBJ2-7 | - | TRBV7-8 | - | CASRKTVGDYEQYF | TGTGCCAGCAGGAAGACGGTCGGGGATTACGAGCAGTACTTC
TRBJ2-2 | - | TRBV4-2 | - | CASSQEGGEVGELFF | TGTGCCAGCAGCCAAGAGGGCGGGGAAGTCGGGGAGCTGTTTTTT
TRBJ2-2 | once | TRBV11-2 | TRBD2 | CASSFLAGGDNTGELFF | TGTGCCAGCAGTTTTCTAGCGGGGGGCGATAACACCGGGGAGCTGTTTTTT
TRBJ2-7 | - | TRBV5-1 | - | CASKTGVRDEQYF | TGCGCCAGCAAAACGGGGGTACGGGACGAGCAGTACTTC
TRBJ2-1 | - | TRBV7-6 | TRBD2 | CASSPRASGGSYNEQFF | TGTGCCAGCAGCCCAAGGGCTAGCGGGGGATCATACAATGAGCAGTTCTTC
TRBJ1-1 | - | TRBV9 | - | CASSVEAGVNTEAFF | TGTGCCAGCAGCGTAGAAGCAGGGGTCAACACTGAAGCTTTCTTT
TRBJ1-1 | - | TRBV27 | - | CASMFRGRTEAFF | TGTGCCAGCATGTTCAGGGGAAGGACTGAAGCTTTCTTT
TRBJ2-2 | - | TRBV9 | TRBD1 | CASSPSRGPNTGELFF | TGTGCCAGCAGCCCGAGCAGGGGGCCGAACACCGGGGAGCTGTTTTTT
TRBJ1-1 | - | TRBV7-9 | - | CASSLGTGQGTEAFF | TGTGCCAGCAGCTTAGGAACAGGGCAAGGCACTGAAGCTTTCTTT
TRBJ2-1 | - | TRBV5-4 | TRBD2 | CASSFKRGTSYNEQFF | TGTGCCAGCAGTTTTAAGCGGGGCACGTCCTACAATGAGCAGTTCTTC
TRBJ1-3 | - | TRBV4-1 | - | CASSQGLGGIRSGNTIYF | TGCGCCAGCAGCCAAGGGTTAGGAGGCATCCGCTCTGGAAACACCATATATTTT
TRBJ1-1 | once | TRBV5-4 | - | CASSLTGFNEAFF | TGTGCCAGCAGCTTAACAGGGTTTAATGAAGCTTTCTTT
TRBJ1-5 | - | TRBV6-1 | - | CASSEARADQPQHF | TGTGCCAGCAGTGAAGCGCGGGCGGATCAGCCCCAGCATTTT
TRBJ1-1 | many | TRBV12-3/TRBV12-4 | TRBD1 | CASRPQGSTEAFF | TGTGCCAGCAGACCACAGGGGAGCACTGAAGCTTTCTTT
TRBJ1-3 | - | TRBV5-6 | - | CASSLLTATGGGNTIYF | TGTGCCAGCAGTCTTCTGACAGCCACCGGGGGAGGAAACACCATATATTTT
TRBJ1-2 | - | TRBV7-3 | TRBD1 | CASSSQPGQGSGYTF | TGTGCCAGCAGCTCGCAACCGGGACAGGGAAGTGGCTACACCTTC
TRBJ1-6 | - | TRBV28 | TRBD1 | CASTGGDRGSYNSPLHF | TGTGCCAGCACTGGGGGAGACAGGGGCTCCTATAATTCACCCCTCCACTTT
TRBJ1-2 | - | TRBV3-1/TRBV3-2 | - | CASSPEGSSNYGYTF | TGTGCCAGCAGCCCAGAGGGCAGTTCTAACTATGGCTACACCTTC
TRBJ2-2 | - | TRBV7-9 | TRBD2 | CASSLNSGIGELFF | TGTGCCAGCAGCTTAAACAGCGGGATCGGGGAGCTGTTTTTT
TRBJ2-6 | - | TRBV4-3 | - | CASSATGNSGANVLTF | TGCGCCAGCAGCGCGACAGGAAATTCTGGGGCCAACGTCCTGACTTTC
TRBJ2-5 | - | TRBV2 | - | CASSQGQSGETQYF | TGTGCCAGCAGTCAAGGACAGTCAGGGGAGACCCAGTACTTC
TRBJ2-7 | - | TRBV7-2 | TRBD2 | CASSLGASGAYEQYF | TGTGCCAGCAGCTTAGGGGCTAGCGGGGCTTACGAGCAGTACTTC
TRBJ1-6 | - | TRBV20-1 | - | CSAIDRLNSPLHF | TGCAGTGCTATTGACAGGCTGAATTCACCCCTCCACTTT
TRBJ1-5 | few | TRBV5-1 | - | CASSPIGVNSNQPQHF | TGCGCCAGCAGCCCCATAGGAGTGAATAGCAATCAGCCCCAGCATTTT
TRBJ1-2 | - | TRBV5-1 | TRBD1 | CASTRTGGPGYTF | TGCGCCAGCACAAGGACAGGGGGCCCTGGCTACACCTTC
TRBJ2-1 | - | TRBV5-4 | - | CASSLELASNEQFF | TGTGCCAGCAGCTTGGAGCTGGCTAGCAATGAGCAGTTCTTC
TRBJ2-7 | - | TRBV6-5 | TRBD1 | CASRDRDSSYEQYF | TGTGCCAGCAGGGACCGGGACAGCTCCTACGAGCAGTACTTC
TRBJ1-6 | - | TRBV7-2 | - | CASSRSGESYNSPLHF | TGTGCCAGCAGCCGGTCAGGGGAATCCTATAATTCACCCCTCCACTTT
TRBJ2-5 | - | TRBV10-2 | - | CASSGTRQETQYF | TGCGCCAGCAGTGGCACCAGGCAAGAGACCCAGTACTTC
TRBJ2-3 | - | TRBV6-5 | - | CASRTGASTDTQYF | TGTGCCAGCAGGACGGGAGCTAGCACAGATACGCAGTATTTT
TRBJ2-7 | - | TRBV24-1 | TRBD2 | CATSDPSGGKPYEQYF | TGTGCCACCAGTGATCCCAGCGGGGGGAAGCCCTACGAGCAGTACTTC
TRBJ1-2 | once | TRBV2 | TRBD1 | CASNPGQGYGYTF | TGTGCCAGCAACCCGGGACAGGGTTATGGCTACACCTTC
TRBJ2-2 | - | TRBV6-5 | - | CASTTWTANTGELFF | TGTGCCAGCACCACTTGGACAGCGAACACCGGGGAGCTGTTTTTT
TRBJ1-1 | - | TRBV7-9 | TRBD1 | CASSLETGVYTEAFF | TGTGCCAGCAGCTTAGAGACAGGGGTCTACACTGAAGCTTTCTTT
TRBJ2-2 | - | TRBV6-4 | TRBD1 | CASSRGPSLSGELFF | TGTGCCAGCAGCAGGGGGCCAAGTCTGTCCGGGGAGCTGTTTTTT